The next 5 T cell receptor beta chains were all read from a single sample in a study of T cells in Graves' hyperthyroidism and ophthalmopathy. Amplified regions were TCR beta CDR3 sequences from RNA transcripts. RT-PCR in the first round (using the HTBI primer set) targeted the TCR CDR3. Each CDR3 protein gets one entry after TCRdb re-called the multiplex PCR reads with MiXCR. The data hold 40,000 or so distinct CDR3 sequences, with less than 50% observed a single time. Source material: blood. These TCRs come from a woman in her forties or fifties with Graves' hyperthyroidism that later progressed to Graves' ophthalmopathy.

A note on this clonotype: A single base separates this from a much larger clone, so it may be a read error. The V and J genes are TRBV3-1 and TRBJ2-1; D is possibly TRBD1 (5 bases). Trimming stripped 0 bases from V and 7 bases from J, with 10 bases between. Germline V CDR1 and CDR2: LGHDT, YNNKEL (reference sequence). The length of the CDR3 is 14 residues. Here the CDR3 DNA reads TGTGCCAGCAGCCAAGAAGCTCAGGGTAATGAGCAGTTCTTC. Amino acids: CASSQEAQGNEQFF.

The chain carries TRBV29-1 and TRBJ2-1; 8 bases map to TRBD2. Germline lookup yields CDR1 SQVTM and CDR2 ANQGSEA. This CDR3 region has 14 residues. V lost 6 bases, J lost 4 bases, and 8 bases stayed unmatched. The CDR3 DNA is TGCAGCGTGGCCGCGGGACTAGAATACAATGAGCAGTTCTTC. Translating gives CSVAAGLEYNEQFF.

The V gene is TRBV5-1, the J gene TRBJ2-7, with 7 nucleotides matching TRBD2. The length of the CDR3 is 11 residues. The V gene end was trimmed by 4 bases and the J gene end by 7 bases; junction bases not matched to a gene: 2. Germline V CDR1 and CDR2: SGHRS, YFSETQ. The CDR3 is CASSRRGEQYF. The DNA for the CDR3 is TGCGCCAGCAGCAGGCGGGGGGAGCAGTACTTC.

The CDR3 sequence: CASGPALLEAEETQYF. As DNA, the CDR3 is TGTGCCAGCGGTCCAGCTTTGTTGGAGGCCGAAGAGACCCAGTACTTC. This sequence joins TRBV2 and TRBJ2-5; D might be TRBD2 (5 bases). V dropped 8 bases and J dropped 3 bases, with 22 bases sitting between them. Germline CDR1 SNHLY, CDR2 FYNNEI. CDR3 length: 16 amino acids.

V and J are TRBV24-1 and TRBJ2-2; a weak D match, TRBD2 (6 bases). CDR1 KGHDR and CDR2 SFDVKD come from the germline V gene. The CDR3 is 17 residues long. V dropped 6 bases and J dropped 7 bases, with 23 bases sitting between them. DNA of the CDR3: TGTGCCACCAGTCAAATGACTAGTGGGAGGCTAATCGGGGAGCTGTTTTTT. Its translation is CATSQMTSGRLIGELFF.